The sequence of this TCR beta chain was determined in a study of blood T cells in healthy people across ages. Losses at the gene ends were 5 bases for V and 6 bases for J; bases not matched to a gene: 8. The CDR3 totals 15 residues. Germline CDR1 KGHSH, CDR2 LQKENI. Primers used in a second PCR of roughly 7 to 12 cycles were a sample-barcoded 5' primer and a J-beta primer mix. In TCRdb, the 5' RACE reads were re-called with MiXCR into one record per CDR3 protein. The sample holds about 680,000 distinct CDR3 sequences; around half are singletons and the top ten take around a third. This clonotype was detected ten times or more.

The V gene is TRBV18, the J gene TRBJ2-7, with 12 bases fitting TRBD1. The source material was blood. The source of this sequence is an older woman in good health. CDR3 DNA sequence: TGTGCCAGCTCAGGAGAAGGGACAGGGGGCAGCGAGCAGTACTTC. Translation: CASSGEGTGGSEQYF.